A single sample gave rise to the 2 T cell receptor beta chains below, sequenced in a study of cytotoxic CD8 clonotypes in ibrutinib-treated CLL. Produced via immunoSEQ multiplex PCR; TCRdb's table is partial and in-frame only. The data contain 40,000 to 50,000 clones, about three fifths of them seen just once; the ten biggest clones take up 25% to 30%. The input for sequencing was PBMCs, taken after 24 months of ibrutinib treatment. Every receptor here comes from a human donor with chronic lymphocytic leukemia.

This clone was recorded many times. The rearrangement links TRBV6-6 to TRBJ2-7; D may be TRBD1 (6 bases). Trimming cost V 4 bases and J 1 base, with 8 bases left between them. The CDR3 runs 13 residues. CDR1 and CDR2 from the germline V gene are MNHNY and SVGAGI (reference sequence). The chain's CDR3 is CASSLTGSYEQYF. As DNA, the CDR3 is TGTGCCAGCAGTTTGACAGGATCCTACGAGCAGTACTTC.

The genes are TRBV5-1 and TRBJ2-3, with TRBD1 matching 7 bases. The CDR3 has 15 amino acids. Germline-derived CDR1 and CDR2 are SGHRS and YFSETQ. V was clipped by 4 bases and J by 0 bases; unmatched bases: 5. CDR3 bases: TGCGCCAGCAGCCCGACAGGGCCTAGCACAGATACGCAGTATTTT. It specifies CASSPTGPSTDTQYF.